The 26 T cell receptor beta chains presented below share a single source sample, sequenced in a study of post-analysis software for immune sequencing data. Unique molecular identifiers were present in the TCR beta cDNA libraries. TCRdb re-derived calls from the PCR reads in MiXCR, one entry per CDR3 protein. In the table there are hundreds of thousands of distinct CDR3 sequences, under 55% of which are singletons. Points from the study as a whole: Five or six TRBV segments appeared more often in patients than in controls, and TRBV5-6, TRBV5-1 and TRBV20-1 were among these.

Their antigens are not known. The specimen sequenced was blood. These receptors originate from a girl aged 5-17 years with multiple sclerosis.

This chain uses TRBV11-1 with TRBJ2-5; TRBD2 is a possible D gene (6 bases). V was clipped by 0 bases and J by 2 bases, with 10 bases between them. CDR1 SGHAT and CDR2 FQDESV come from the germline V gene (reference sequence). The CDR3 spans 15 residues. This chain's CDR3 is CASSLAGLRQETQYF. The DNA of the CDR3 is TGTGCCAGCAGCTTAGCGGGACTCCGACAAGAGACCCAGTACTTC.

Details on this clonotype: One end of the junction fails to match germline, which may point to a read error. The chain carries TRBV4-1 and TRBJ2-1; possibly TRBD2 for D (6 bases). Germline V CDR1 and CDR2: MGHRA, YSYEKL. The CDR3 totals 15 residues. The DNA of the CDR3 is TGCGCCAGCAGCCAAGAGTTAGCGGACTACAGTGAGCAGTTCTTC. Protein: CASSQELADYSEQFF.

This chain uses TRBV28 with TRBJ1-5, with 9 bases aligning to TRBD1. This CDR3 region has 14 residues. The V gene's germline CDR1 is MDHEN and CDR2 SYDVKM. V shed 3 bases and J 5 bases; nucleotides not matched to a gene: 2. Here the CDR3 reads CASSFGTGYQPQHF. The CDR3 coding sequence is TGTGCCAGCAGTTTTGGGACAGGGTATCAGCCCCAGCATTTT. Combining the CDR3 with reference TRBV28 and TRBJ1-5 gives the whole variable domain DVKVTQSSRYLVKRTGEKVFLECVQDMDHENMFWYRQDPGLGLRLIYFSYDVKMKEKGDIPEGYSVSREKKERFSLILESASTNQTSMYLCASSFGTGYQPQHFGDGTRLSIL.

The chain joins TRBV7-3 to TRBJ2-1, with TRBD2 matching over 7 bases. In germline, CDR1 is SGHTA, CDR2 FQGTGA. The trim removed 5 bases at V and 4 bases at J, leaving 8 bases unmatched. This CDR3 is 15 amino acids long. Written as DNA, the CDR3 is TGTGCCAGCAGCGCAACTGCAGCGGGATACAATGAGCAGTTCTTC. Translated: CASSATAAGYNEQFF.

The V gene is TRBV28, the J gene TRBJ2-7; TRBD1 might be the D (6 bases). The CDR3 is made up of 15 amino acids. V gave up 6 bases and J gave up 1 base, with 16 bases separating them. Germline V gene sequence: CDR1 MDHEN, CDR2 SYDVKM. The CDR3 DNA follows: TGTGCCAGCAGCACCTACAGGGAAGGATCCTACGAGCAGTACTTC. It specifies CASSTYREGSYEQYF.

This chain joins TRBV20-1 and TRBJ2-1; 9 bases agree with TRBD2. The CDR3 runs to 14 residues. The V gene's germline CDR1 is DFQATT and CDR2 SNEGSKA (reference sequence). The trim removed 1 base at V and 9 bases at J, leaving 7 bases unmatched. The CDR3 DNA reads as TGCAGTGCTAGAGTAAGCGGGAGGTCTACTGAGCAGTTCTTC. This encodes CSARVSGRSTEQFF.

This clonotype appeared a few times. V and J are TRBV7-9 and TRBJ1-2, with unresolved D. The CDR3 runs 11 residues. The germline V and J ends were trimmed by 10 bases and 6 bases, with 12 bases remaining between them. Germline CDR1 and CDR2: SEHNR and FQNEAQ (reference sequence). The DNA for the CDR3 is TGTGCCAACCAAAAAGTTCATGGCTACACCTTC. It yields the protein CANQKVHGYTF.

The V gene is TRBV5-8, the J gene TRBJ1-5; 8 bases are a match to TRBD1. V lost 4 bases and J lost 5; bases outside the gene matches: 8. Germline V CDR1 and CDR2: SGHTS, YDEGEE. This CDR3 comprises 15 residues. The CDR3, as DNA: TGTGCCAGCAGCCCCGGGACAGGCACCCATCAGCCCCAGCATTTT. Translated, it gives CASSPGTGTHQPQHF.

This clonotype was picked up a small number of times. This chain uses TRBV4-1 with TRBJ2-7, with 11 bases that match TRBD2. Trimming took 2 bases from V and 4 from J; bases not matched to a gene: 4. The germline V gene encodes CDR1 MGHRA and CDR2 YSYEKL. The CDR3 spans 15 residues. The CDR3, as DNA: TGCGCCAGCAGCCAATCACTAGCGGGAGCTTACGAGCAGTACTTC. This codes for CASSQSLAGAYEQYF.

The chain combines TRBV9 with TRBJ2-3, with D unclear. The CDR3 has 13 amino acids. V shed 0 bases and J shed 2 bases, with 4 bases lying between them. Per the germline V gene, CDR1 is SGDLS and CDR2 is YYNGEE. DNA of the CDR3: TGTGCCAGCAGCGTAGCCCCCACAGATACGCAGTATTTT. Translation: CASSVAPTDTQYF.

This clonotype was counted a single time. The V call is TRBV6-1, the J call TRBJ1-1; TRBD1 aligns across 7 bases. The CDR3 spans 17 residues. Trimming at V came to 6 bases and at J to 6 bases, leaving 19 bases not matched to a gene. Per germline, CDR1 MNHNS and CDR2 SASEGT. CDR3 protein: CASSPREGAPLLAEAFF. In nucleotides, the CDR3 is TGTGCCAGCAGCCCCCGGGAGGGGGCCCCGCTTTTGGCTGAAGCTTTCTTT.

The CDR3 nucleotides read TGTGCCAGCAGTTACGATGGCGGGAGTCCCTACGAGCAGTACTTC. This encodes CASSYDGGSPYEQYF. This rearrangement joins TRBV6-2 or TRBV6-3 to TRBJ2-7, with 7 positions matching TRBD2. This CDR3 spans 15 amino acids. With 2 bases clipped from V and 2 bases from J, the junction kept 6 bases outside the gene matches. In germline, CDR1 is MNHEY, CDR2 SVGEGT.

This clonotype was seen more than once but under ten times. The chain combines TRBV20-1 with TRBJ2-5; 10 nucleotides line up with TRBD2. The CDR3 is 13 amino acids. Germline values: CDR1 DFQATT, CDR2 SNEGSKA (reference sequence). The junction had 2 bases not matched to a gene; V was cut back by 3 bases and J by 4 bases. The CDR3 DNA is TGCAGTGCTAGTGTAGCGGGAGGAGAGACCCAGTACTTC. Translating gives CSASVAGGETQYF.

The chain employs TRBV5-1 and TRBJ2-3, with D possibly TRBD2 on 6 matching bases. The CDR3 has 15 amino acids. Germline assignment: CDR1 SGHRS and CDR2 YFSETQ. V lost 4 bases to trimming and J lost 4 bases, with 16 bases between them. CDR3: CASSLGGDGSDTQYF. Here the CDR3 DNA reads TGCGCCAGCAGCCTCGGAGGGGACGGATCAGATACGCAGTATTTT.

This clonotype was counted only a few times. The gene calls are TRBV28 and TRBJ2-5; D ambiguous. Trimming stripped 8 bases from V and 11 bases from J, with 24 bases between. The germline CDR1 and CDR2 sequences are MDHEN and SYDVKM. The CDR3 consists of 14 residues. CDR3 loop: CASGAVAAVNEQYF. Here the CDR3 DNA reads TGTGCCAGCGGAGCAGTGGCAGCCGTCAATGAGCAGTACTTC.

This clonotype was detected only a few times. The V gene is TRBV6-5, the J gene TRBJ2-2; the D call may be TRBD1 or TRBD2 (5 bases each). V was trimmed by 1 base and J by 5 bases, leaving 11 bases between them. CDR1 MNHEY and CDR2 SVGAGI come from the germline V gene. The CDR3 length is 15 residues. In nucleotides, the CDR3 is TGTGCCAGCAGTTACTTTGGGGGATTGACCGGGGAGCTGTTTTTT. Translating gives CASSYFGGLTGELFF.

The chain carries TRBV2 and TRBJ1-5; 8 nucleotides line up with TRBD1. V trimming: 6 bases; J trimming: 11 bases; junction bases outside the gene matches: 12. Germline CDR1 reads SNHLY; CDR2 reads FYNNEI. The CDR3 covers 14 residues. The DNA of the CDR3 is TGTGCCAGCAGAGCTGGGACAGGTGCTTTGACCCAGCATTTT. Translated: CASRAGTGALTQHF.

The rearrangement uses TRBV4-1 and TRBJ2-1, with 10 bases that match TRBD2. Germline CDR1 and CDR2: MGHRA and YSYEKL. V lost 4 bases, J lost 1 base, and 10 bases stayed unmatched. The CDR3 is 18 residues long. CDR3 sequence: CASSPVSVAGGSYNEQFF. The CDR3 nucleotides are TGCGCCAGCAGCCCCGTCTCGGTAGCGGGAGGTTCCTACAATGAGCAGTTCTTC.

V gene TRBV28 combines with J gene TRBJ2-2; D is undetermined. The germline V gene encodes CDR1 MDHEN and CDR2 SYDVKM. The CDR3 has 13 amino acids. Trimming cost V 8 bases and J 4 bases, with 11 bases left between them. CDR3 loop: CASLRASTGELFF. DNA of the CDR3: TGTGCCAGCCTAAGGGCGTCCACCGGGGAGCTGTTTTTT.

The chain employs TRBV20-1 and TRBJ2-7; D may correspond to TRBD1 or TRBD2 (5 bases each). This CDR3 region has 15 residues. V was shortened by 5 bases and J by 1 base, with 18 bases between the two germline ends. Germline CDR1 DFQATT, CDR2 SNEGSKA (reference sequence). The CDR3 loop is CSAGPVGEPSYEQYF. The CDR3 DNA follows: TGCAGTGCTGGGCCGGTAGGGGAGCCATCCTACGAGCAGTACTTC.

The chain has TRBV28 and TRBJ2-3, with D perhaps TRBD2 (7 bases). Trimming shortened V by 10 bases and J by 4 bases, and 21 bases separated the two germline ends. This CDR3 has 15 amino acids. Germline CDR1 and CDR2: MDHEN and SYDVKM. DNA for the CDR3: TGTGCCATCCGGGAGGAGGGGGATTTCGCAGATACGCAGTATTTT. Translating it yields CAIREEGDFADTQYF.

This clonotype has just a few counts. This chain connects TRBV28 to TRBJ1-1; a weak D match, TRBD1 (6 bases). Germline loops: CDR1 MDHEN, CDR2 SYDVKM. V dropped 5 bases and J dropped 6 bases, with 13 bases sitting between them. This CDR3 is built from 13 residues. CDR3 sequence: CASSQRGISEAFF. In DNA, the CDR3 is TGTGCCAGCAGTCAGAGGGGGATATCTGAAGCTTTCTTT.

The V and J genes are TRBV4-1 and TRBJ2-2, with 8 positions matching TRBD2. CDR3 size: 15 residues. The V gene's germline CDR1 is MGHRA and CDR2 YSYEKL. V dropped 4 bases and J dropped 5; count of bases not matched to a gene: 6. The CDR3 region has the DNA TGCGCCAGCAGCCGCGAGGCGGGAGGAACCGGGGAGCTGTTTTTT. Translation gives CASSREAGGTGELFF.

The chain combines TRBV10-3 with TRBJ2-2; D remains unclear. V lost 3 bases and J 8 bases, leaving 13 bases between the germline ends. CDR3 length: 14 residues. Per the germline V gene, CDR1 is ENHRY and CDR2 is SYGVKD. CDR3 loop: CAISDRGSPGELFF. CDR3 nucleotides: TGTGCCATCAGTGATCGCGGCTCACCAGGGGAGCTGTTTTTT.

This chain links TRBV7-3 with TRBJ1-2; 9 bases agree with TRBD1. This CDR3 spans 16 amino acids. The J segment lost 2 bases and the V segment lost 2 bases, leaving 6 bases of the junction unmatched. CDR1 SGHTA and CDR2 FQGTGA come from the germline V gene. CDR3 sequence (DNA): TGTGCCAGCAGCTTAGTGGGACAGGGTACGAACTATGGCTACACCTTC. Translation gives CASSLVGQGTNYGYTF.

The chain employs TRBV5-1 and TRBJ2-7, with D possibly being TRBD1 (5 bases). Germline CDR1 and CDR2: SGHRS and YFSETQ. This CDR3 is built from 16 residues. V lost 3 bases to trimming and J lost 0 bases, with 16 bases between them. The CDR3 sequence is CASSSSFDSSSYEQYF. The CDR3 DNA sequence: TGCGCCAGCAGCTCCAGCTTCGACAGTAGCTCCTACGAGCAGTACTTC.